The 20 T cell receptor beta chains below all came from one sample that was sequenced in a study of molecular identifiers for immune sequencing clone quantification. TCRdb reprocessed the PCR reads with MiXCR, giving one entry per CDR3 protein. This table has over 300,000 distinct CDR3 sequences, about a quarter appearing once. Sample: naive CD8+ T cells from blood, with Jurkat cell RNA spiked in. Documented subset: FACS-sorted CD8+CD4-CCR7+CD45RA+ naive T cells. The receptors stem from a human donor in good health. Some libraries in this study had Jurkat cell RNA spiked in.

A word on this clonotype: This may come from a read error, since a much larger clone is one base off. The chain employs TRBV20-1 and TRBJ2-7, with a weak D call TRBD2 (5 bases). The germline V gene encodes CDR1 DFQATT and CDR2 SNEGSKA (reference sequence). This CDR3 is 14 amino acids long. DNA for the CDR3: TGCAATGCAGCGGATTTCGGATTACCCTACGAGCAGTACTTC. This encodes CNAADFGLPYEQYF.

With respect to this clonotype: This clone may be a read error of a much larger clone one base away. The genes are TRBV12-3 or TRBV12-4 and TRBJ1-1; TRBD1 matches 7 bases. The CDR3 length is 14 residues. The CDR3 protein is CASSDRDLNTEALF. The CDR3 DNA reads TGTGCCAGCAGTGACAGGGACCTGAACACTGAAGCTCTCTTT.

This clonotype was seen only once. With a much larger clone just one base away, this may be a read error. The rearrangement uses TRBV9 and TRBJ2-7; 9 bases align to TRBD1. Germline CDR1 and CDR2: SGDLS and YYNGEE. The CDR3 loop spans 13 amino acids. The ends lost 4 bases at V and 6 bases at J; junction bases unmatched: 5. CDR3 loop: CASSNRGPPEQYF. In nucleotides, the CDR3 is TGTGCCAGCAGCAACAGGGGGCCCCCCGAGCAGTACTTC.

This clonotype was observed at least ten times. The chain recombines TRBV5-6 with TRBJ2-3; TRBD2 agrees at 14 bases. CDR3 length: 17 residues. The J segment lost 1 base and the V segment lost 2 bases, leaving 3 bases of the junction unmatched. Germline V gives CDR1 SGHDT, CDR2 YYEEEE. The chain's CDR3 is CASSFWTSGGRTDTQYF. In DNA form, the CDR3 reads TGTGCCAGCAGCTTTTGGACTAGCGGGGGGCGCACAGATACGCAGTATTTT.

Only a few counts were recorded for this clonotype. V and J are TRBV19 and TRBJ2-5, with a possible D match to TRBD2 (6 bases). Germline assignment: CDR1 LNHDA and CDR2 SQIVND (reference sequence). Trimming took 5 bases from V and 1 from J, leaving 17 bases between them. The CDR3 has 16 residues. CDR3 region: CASSLRLGSIQETQYF. Written as DNA, the CDR3 is TGTGCCAGTAGTCTCCGACTAGGATCCATCCAAGAGACCCAGTACTTC.

On this clonotype: A read error is possible here, since a much larger clone lies one base away. J is TRBJ1-2 and V is TRBV4-3; tentatively, D is TRBD1 (6 bases). Germline V gene sequence: CDR1 LGHNA, CDR2 YSLEER. The CDR3 loop spans 17 amino acids. The CDR3 DNA follows: TGCGCCAGCAGCCAAGGCGGGCCGGGACACCCTAACTATGGCAACACCTTC. This codes for CASSQGGPGHPNYGNTF.

This clonotype was counted ten times or more. The CDR3, as DNA: TGTGCCAGCAGCCCGGACCCGTTTAAAGATACGCAGTATTTT. Translated: CASSPDPFKDTQYF. The chain couples TRBV7-6 to TRBJ2-3; no clear D gene. V dropped 5 bases and J dropped 5 bases, with 14 bases sitting between them. From germline, CDR1 is SGHVS and CDR2 FNYEAQ. There are 14 residues in the CDR3.

This clonotype was seen repeatedly, ten times or more. The V gene is TRBV29-1, the J gene TRBJ1-4, with D unclear. V lost 0 bases to trimming and J lost 8 bases, with 22 bases between them. This CDR3 is built from 17 residues. Germline V gene data show CDR1 as SQVTM and CDR2 as ANQGSEA. This CDR3 is CSVEDLGGRPRREKLFF. CDR3 coding DNA: TGCAGCGTTGAAGATTTGGGAGGACGCCCCAGAAGGGAAAAACTGTTTTTT.

At least ten counts were recorded for this clonotype. The chain has TRBV20-1 and TRBJ2-4; no clear D gene. Between the trimmed V and J ends, which lost 5 bases and 7 bases, there was a span of 9 bases. The CDR3 totals 11 residues. Germline CDR1 is DFQATT and CDR2 is SNEGSKA (reference sequence). For the CDR3, the DNA is TGCAGTGCTCTGATTCCGAACATTCAGTACTTC. Amino acids: CSALIPNIQYF.

This clonotype was counted a few times. The gene calls are TRBV15 and TRBJ2-5; D is perhaps TRBD1 (8 bases). V lost 3 bases and J 5 bases, leaving 13 bases between the germline ends. Germline loops: CDR1 LNHNV, CDR2 YYDKDF (reference sequence). The CDR3 runs 14 residues. This CDR3 is CATSRTGEGETQYF. The CDR3 DNA reads TGTGCCACCAGCAGGACAGGGGAGGGTGAGACCCAGTACTTC.

This clonotype was observed at least ten times. The chain joins TRBV4-3 to TRBJ2-1; possible D gene TRBD1, 6 bases. With 5 bases removed from V and 8 bases from J, the gap between germline ends came to 10 bases. This CDR3 contains 12 residues. CDR1 LGHNA and CDR2 YSLEER come from the germline V gene. The CDR3 region has the DNA TGCGCCAGCAGCGAACAGGGCGATGAGCAGTTCTTC. This codes for CASSEQGDEQFF.

This clonotype showed up many times. The gene calls are TRBV30 and TRBJ1-1; D possibly corresponds to TRBD1 (5 bases). Looked up from germline, CDR1 is GTSNPN and CDR2 is SVGIG (reference sequence). The CDR3 length is 14 residues. V shed 3 bases and J shed 2 bases, with 13 bases lying between them. The CDR3 reads CAWRSQGGNTEAFF. Written as DNA, the CDR3 is TGTGCCTGGAGATCCCAGGGAGGTAACACTGAAGCTTTCTTT.

There are a few counts of this clonotype. This sequence joins TRBV7-3 and TRBJ2-1; a weak D match, TRBD2 (5 bases). The CDR3 is 15 amino acids. Germline CDR1 and CDR2: SGHTA and FQGTGA. V shed 2 bases and J shed 4 bases, with 12 bases lying between them. The CDR3 DNA reads as TGTGCCAGCAGCTTATCGGGATCGGGGTACAATGAGCAGTTCTTC. Protein sequence: CASSLSGSGYNEQFF.

The CDR3 is CASSQFPGQIVKAQYF. The CDR3, as DNA: TGCGCCAGCAGTCAATTTCCGGGACAGATTGTGAAGGCCCAGTACTTC. The chain carries TRBV23-1 and TRBJ2-5; 7 nucleotides match TRBD1. TRBV23-1 is an open reading frame whose function is uncertain. J gave up 9 bases and V 1 base, and 14 bases lay outside the gene matches. This CDR3 has 16 residues.

This clonotype was seen at least ten times. The chain carries TRBV12-3 or TRBV12-4 and TRBJ2-3, with 7 bases that match TRBD1. This CDR3 is 13 amino acids long. V shed 5 bases and J 4 bases; nucleotides not matched to a gene: 3. CDR3 DNA: TGTGCCAGCAGTAGGACAGGTTCAGATACGCAGTATTTT. This encodes CASSRTGSDTQYF.

This clonotype was detected ten times or more. This sequence joins TRBV18 and TRBJ1-1; TRBD1 is a possible D gene (5 bases). In germline, CDR1 is KGHSH, CDR2 LQKENI. The V and J ends lost 8 bases and 0 bases respectively, with 10 bases between them. The CDR3 contains 13 residues. The CDR3: CASSPTVNTEAFF. The CDR3 coding sequence is TGTGCCAGCAGCCCGACAGTGAACACTGAAGCTTTCTTT.

Note on this clonotype: This sequence may be a read error, since a much larger clone differs from it by one base. The rearrangement uses TRBV4-1 and TRBJ2-3; perhaps TRBD2 as D (5 bases). This CDR3 has 16 residues. Trimming removed 4 bases at V and 1 base at J, with 15 bases between. Per germline, CDR1 MGHRA and CDR2 YSYEKL. In DNA form, the CDR3 reads TGCGCCAGCAGCCTGGTGAGGGAGCGGTGCACAGATACGCAGTATTTT. This sequence encodes CASSLVRERCTDTQYF.

The CDR3: CASSLRTGGVYEQYF. As DNA, the CDR3 is TGCGCCAGCAGCCTTAGGACAGGGGGAGTCTACGAGCAGTACTTC. The V gene is TRBV4-3, the J gene TRBJ2-7; 10 positions agree with TRBD1. The germline CDR1 and CDR2 sequences are LGHNA and YSLEER. CDR3 size: 15 residues. V trimming: 4 bases; J trimming: 3 bases; junction bases outside the gene matches: 6.

This clonotype was observed many times. The chain recombines TRBV6-5 with TRBJ2-7; the match to TRBD1 covers 7 bases. This CDR3 comprises 13 residues. Germline CDR1 and CDR2: MNHEY and SVGAGI. Unmatched junction bases numbered 2, after V lost 0 bases and J lost 6 bases. The CDR3 DNA reads TGTGCCAGCAGTTACTCGACAGGGAGCGAGCAGTACTTC. Amino acids: CASSYSTGSEQYF.

Regarding this clonotype: Its ends do not fully match the called genes, so a read error is possible. This rearrangement joins TRBV5-3 to TRBJ2-7, with D unresolved. TRBV5-3 belongs to the ORF category, with a function that is uncertain. The CDR3 sequence is 13 residues long. The CDR3 DNA sequence: TGCGCCAGCAGCCCGGTGGGTGGACACGAGCAGTACTTC. Protein: CASSPVGGHEQYF.